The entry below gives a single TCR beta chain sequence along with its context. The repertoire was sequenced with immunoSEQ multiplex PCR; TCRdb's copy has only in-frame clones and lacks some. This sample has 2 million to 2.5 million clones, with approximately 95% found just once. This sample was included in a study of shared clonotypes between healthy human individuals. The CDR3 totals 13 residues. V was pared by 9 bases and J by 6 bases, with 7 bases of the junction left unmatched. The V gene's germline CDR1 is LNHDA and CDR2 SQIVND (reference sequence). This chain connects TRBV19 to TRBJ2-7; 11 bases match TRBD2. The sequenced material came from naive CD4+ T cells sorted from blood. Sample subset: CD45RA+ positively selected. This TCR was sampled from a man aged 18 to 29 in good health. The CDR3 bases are TGTGCCAGCAAACTAGCGGGAGCTACCGAGCAGTACTTC. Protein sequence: CASKLAGATEQYF.